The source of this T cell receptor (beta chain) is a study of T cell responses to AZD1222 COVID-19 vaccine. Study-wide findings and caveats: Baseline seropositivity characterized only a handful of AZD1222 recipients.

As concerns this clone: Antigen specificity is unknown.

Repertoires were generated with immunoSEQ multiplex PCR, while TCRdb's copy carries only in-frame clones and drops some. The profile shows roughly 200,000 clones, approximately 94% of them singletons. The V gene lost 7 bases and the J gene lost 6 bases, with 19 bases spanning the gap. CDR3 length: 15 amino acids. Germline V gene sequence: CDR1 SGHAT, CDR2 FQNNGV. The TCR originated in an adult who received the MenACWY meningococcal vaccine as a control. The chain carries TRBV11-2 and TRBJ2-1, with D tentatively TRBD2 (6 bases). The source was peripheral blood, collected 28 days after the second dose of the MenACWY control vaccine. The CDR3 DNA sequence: TGTGCCAGCACCTCCATACTCGGGAGACCCAATGAGCAGTTCTTC. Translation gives CASTSILGRPNEQFF.